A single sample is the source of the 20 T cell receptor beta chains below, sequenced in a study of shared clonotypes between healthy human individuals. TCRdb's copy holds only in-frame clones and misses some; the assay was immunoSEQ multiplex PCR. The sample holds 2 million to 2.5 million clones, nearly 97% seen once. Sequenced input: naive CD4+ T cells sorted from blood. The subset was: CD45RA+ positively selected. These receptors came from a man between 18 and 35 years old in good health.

DNA for the CDR3: TGTGCCTGGAGTTCCCGGCGGGGGAATTCACCCCTCCACTTT. Protein: CAWSSRRGNSPLHF. The chain couples TRBV30 to TRBJ1-6; D is perhaps TRBD1 (5 bases). CDR1 and CDR2 from the germline V gene are GTSNPN and SVGIG (reference sequence). Trimming stripped 2 bases from V and 7 bases from J, with 12 bases between. CDR3 length equals 14 residues.

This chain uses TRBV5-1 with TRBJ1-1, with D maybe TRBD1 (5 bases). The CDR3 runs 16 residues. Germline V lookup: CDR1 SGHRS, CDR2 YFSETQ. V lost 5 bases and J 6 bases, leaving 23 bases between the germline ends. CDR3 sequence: CASSRAQGEKGPEAFF. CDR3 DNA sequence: TGCGCCAGCAGTCGGGCCCAGGGAGAAAAAGGACCTGAAGCTTTCTTT. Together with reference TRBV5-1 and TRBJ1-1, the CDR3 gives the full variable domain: KAGVTQTPRYLIKTRGQQVTLSCSPISGHRSVSWYQQTPGQGLQFLFEYFSETQRNKGNFPGRFSGRQFSNSRSEMNVSTLELGDSALYLCASSRAQGEKGPEAFFGQGTRLTVV.

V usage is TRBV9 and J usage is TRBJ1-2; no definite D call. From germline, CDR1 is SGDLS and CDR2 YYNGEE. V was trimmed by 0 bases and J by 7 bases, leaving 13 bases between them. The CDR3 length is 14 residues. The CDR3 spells CASSVGGQVGGYTF. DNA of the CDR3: TGTGCCAGCAGCGTAGGTGGGCAGGTCGGTGGCTACACCTTC.

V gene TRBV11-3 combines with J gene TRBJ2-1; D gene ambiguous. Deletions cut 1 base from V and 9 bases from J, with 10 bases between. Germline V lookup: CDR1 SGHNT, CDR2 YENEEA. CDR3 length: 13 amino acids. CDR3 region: CASSLVVGSEQFF. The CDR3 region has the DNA TGTGCCAGCAGCTTAGTAGTGGGCTCTGAGCAGTTCTTC. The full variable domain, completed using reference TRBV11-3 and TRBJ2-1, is EAGVVQSPRYKIIEKKQPVAFWCNPISGHNTLYWYLQNLGQGPELLIRYENEEAVDDSQLPKDRFSAERLKGVDSTLKIQPAELGDSAVYLCASSLVVGSEQFFGPGTRLTVL.

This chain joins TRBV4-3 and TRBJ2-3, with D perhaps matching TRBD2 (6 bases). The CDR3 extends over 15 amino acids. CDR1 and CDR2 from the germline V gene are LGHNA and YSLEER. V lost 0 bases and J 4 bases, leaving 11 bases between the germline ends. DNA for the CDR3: TGCGCCAGCAGCCAAGAAGGAGGGGCGGCAGATACGCAGTATTTT. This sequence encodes CASSQEGGAADTQYF.

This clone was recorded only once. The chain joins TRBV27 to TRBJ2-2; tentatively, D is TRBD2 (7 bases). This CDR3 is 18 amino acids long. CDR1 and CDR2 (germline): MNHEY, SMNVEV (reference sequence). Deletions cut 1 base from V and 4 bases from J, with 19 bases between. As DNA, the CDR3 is TGTGCCAGCAGTTTATTGGGATCGGGGGGCTGGGGCACCGGGGAGCTGTTTTTT. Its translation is CASSLLGSGGWGTGELFF.

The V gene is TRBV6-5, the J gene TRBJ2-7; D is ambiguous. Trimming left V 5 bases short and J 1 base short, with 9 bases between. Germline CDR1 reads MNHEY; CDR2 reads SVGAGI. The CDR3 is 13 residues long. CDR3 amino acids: CASSRRDSYEQYF. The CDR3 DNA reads TGTGCCAGCAGTAGGCGCGATTCCTACGAGCAGTACTTC.

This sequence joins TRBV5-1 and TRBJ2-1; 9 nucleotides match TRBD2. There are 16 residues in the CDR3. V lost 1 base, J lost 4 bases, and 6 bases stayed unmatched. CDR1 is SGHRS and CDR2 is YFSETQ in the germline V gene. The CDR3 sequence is CASSLLSGGLYNEQFF. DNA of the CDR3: TGCGCCAGCAGCTTGCTGAGCGGGGGGCTTTACAATGAGCAGTTCTTC.

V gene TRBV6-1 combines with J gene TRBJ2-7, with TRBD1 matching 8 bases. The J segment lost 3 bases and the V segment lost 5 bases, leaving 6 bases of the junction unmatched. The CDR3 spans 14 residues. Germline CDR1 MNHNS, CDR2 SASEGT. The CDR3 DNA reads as TGTGCCAGCAGTCGGACAGGGACTTACTACGAGCAGTACTTC. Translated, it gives CASSRTGTYYEQYF.

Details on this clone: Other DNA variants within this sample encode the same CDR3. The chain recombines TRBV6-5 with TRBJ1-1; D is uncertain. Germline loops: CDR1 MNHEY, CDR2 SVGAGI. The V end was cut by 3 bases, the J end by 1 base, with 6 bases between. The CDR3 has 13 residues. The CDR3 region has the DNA TGTGCCAGCAGTTATGCGGCGAACACTGAAGCTTTCTTT. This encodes CASSYAANTEAFF.

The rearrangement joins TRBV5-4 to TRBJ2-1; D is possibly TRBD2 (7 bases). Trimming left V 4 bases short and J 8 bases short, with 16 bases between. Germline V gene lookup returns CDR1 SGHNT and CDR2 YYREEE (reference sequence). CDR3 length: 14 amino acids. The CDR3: CASSRDAGADEQFF. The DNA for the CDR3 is TGTGCCAGCAGCCGTGACGCGGGGGCGGATGAGCAGTTCTTC. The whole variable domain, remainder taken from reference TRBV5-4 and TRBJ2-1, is ETGVTQSPTHLIKTRGQQVTLRCSSQSGHNTVSWYQQALGQGPQFIFQYYREEENGRGNFPPRFSGLQFPNYSSELNVNALELDDSALYLCASSRDAGADEQFFGPGTRLTVL.

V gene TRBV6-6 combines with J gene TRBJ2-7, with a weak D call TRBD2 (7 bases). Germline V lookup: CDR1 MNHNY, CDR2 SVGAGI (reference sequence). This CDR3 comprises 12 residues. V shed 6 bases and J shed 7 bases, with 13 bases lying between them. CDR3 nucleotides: TGTGCCAGCAGCGGGGGGCGGGGTGAGCAGTACTTC. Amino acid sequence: CASSGGRGEQYF.

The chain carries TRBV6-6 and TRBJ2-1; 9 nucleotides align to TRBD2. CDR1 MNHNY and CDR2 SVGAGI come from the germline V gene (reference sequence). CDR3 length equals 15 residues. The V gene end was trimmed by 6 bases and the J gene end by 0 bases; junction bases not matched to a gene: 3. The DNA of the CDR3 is TGTGCCAGCAGCCGGACTAGCGACTCCTACAATGAGCAGTTCTTC. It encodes CASSRTSDSYNEQFF.

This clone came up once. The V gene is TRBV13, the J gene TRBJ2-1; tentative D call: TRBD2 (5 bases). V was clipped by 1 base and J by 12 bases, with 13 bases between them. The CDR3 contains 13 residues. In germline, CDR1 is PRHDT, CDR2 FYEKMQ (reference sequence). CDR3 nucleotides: TGTGCCAGCAGCTTAGAGCATATGGGGAGGCAGTTCTTC. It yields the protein CASSLEHMGRQFF.

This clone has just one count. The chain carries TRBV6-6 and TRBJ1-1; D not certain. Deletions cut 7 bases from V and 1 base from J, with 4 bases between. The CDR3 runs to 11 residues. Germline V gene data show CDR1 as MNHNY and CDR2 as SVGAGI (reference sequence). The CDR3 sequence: CASNENTEAFF. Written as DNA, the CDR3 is TGTGCCAGCAACGAGAACACTGAAGCTTTCTTT.

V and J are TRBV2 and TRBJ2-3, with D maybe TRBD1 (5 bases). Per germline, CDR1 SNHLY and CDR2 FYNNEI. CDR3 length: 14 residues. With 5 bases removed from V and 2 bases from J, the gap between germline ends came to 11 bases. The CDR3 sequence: CASSPWGPTDTQYF. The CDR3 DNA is TGTGCCAGCAGTCCATGGGGCCCCACAGATACGCAGTATTTT. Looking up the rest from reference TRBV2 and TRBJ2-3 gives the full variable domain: EPEVTQTPSHQVTQMGQEVILRCVPISNHLYFYWYRQILGQKVEFLVSFYNNEISEKSEIFDDQFSVERPDGSNFTLKIRSTKLEDSAMYFCASSPWGPTDTQYFGPGTRLTVL.

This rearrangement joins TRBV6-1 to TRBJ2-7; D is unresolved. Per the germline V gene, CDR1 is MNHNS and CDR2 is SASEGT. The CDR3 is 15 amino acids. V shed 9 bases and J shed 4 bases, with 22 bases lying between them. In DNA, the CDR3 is TGTGCCAGTCGAACCCTCGGCCTAGATACGTACGAGCAGTACTTC. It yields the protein CASRTLGLDTYEQYF.

The CDR3 DNA reads TGTGCCAGCAGCCTGGGACAGGGGAGACACGAGCAGTACTTC. Encoded protein: CASSLGQGRHEQYF. The J gene is TRBJ2-7, the V gene TRBV7-8, with 10 bases lining up with TRBD1. V trimming: 5 bases; J trimming: 5 bases; junction bases outside the gene matches: 6. Per the germline V gene, CDR1 is SGHVS and CDR2 is FQNEAQ. The CDR3 contains 14 residues.

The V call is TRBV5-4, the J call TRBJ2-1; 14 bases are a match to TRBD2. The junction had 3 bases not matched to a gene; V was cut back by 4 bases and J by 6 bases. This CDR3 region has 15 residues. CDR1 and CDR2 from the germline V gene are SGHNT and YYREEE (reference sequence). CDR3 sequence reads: CASSKTSGGANEQFF. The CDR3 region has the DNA TGTGCCAGCAGCAAGACTAGCGGGGGGGCCAATGAGCAGTTCTTC.

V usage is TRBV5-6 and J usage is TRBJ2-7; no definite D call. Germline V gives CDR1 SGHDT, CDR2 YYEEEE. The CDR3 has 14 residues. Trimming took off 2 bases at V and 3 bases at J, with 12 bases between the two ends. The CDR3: CASSLLGQRYEQYF. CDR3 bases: TGTGCCAGCAGCTTATTAGGGCAGCGCTACGAGCAGTACTTC.